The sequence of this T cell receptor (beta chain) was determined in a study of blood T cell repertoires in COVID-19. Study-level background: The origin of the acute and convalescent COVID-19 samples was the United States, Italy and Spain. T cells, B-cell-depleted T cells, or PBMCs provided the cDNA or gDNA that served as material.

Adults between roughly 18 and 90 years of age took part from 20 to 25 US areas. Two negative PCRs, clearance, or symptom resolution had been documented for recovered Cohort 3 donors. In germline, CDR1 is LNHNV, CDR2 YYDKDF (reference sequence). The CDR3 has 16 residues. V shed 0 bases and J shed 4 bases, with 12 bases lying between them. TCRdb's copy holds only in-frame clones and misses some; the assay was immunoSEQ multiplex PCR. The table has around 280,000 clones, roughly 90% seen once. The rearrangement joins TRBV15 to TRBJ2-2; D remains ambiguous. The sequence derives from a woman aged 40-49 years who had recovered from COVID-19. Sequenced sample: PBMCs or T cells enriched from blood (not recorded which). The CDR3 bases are TGTGCCACCAGCAGAGATTTGAGTGCAGGCACCGGGGAGCTGTTTTTT. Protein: CATSRDLSAGTGELFF.